This TCR beta chain was recovered during a study of monozygotic twins with cystic fibrosis. Trimming shortened V by 7 bases and J by 0 bases, and 16 bases separated the two germline ends. This CDR3 comprises 16 residues. Only in-frame clones appear in the TCRdb table, and some are missing; sequencing was by immunoSEQ multiplex PCR. The sample shows 13,000 to 15,000 clones, 85% of them seen only once. This clone showed up just once. Its cognate antigen is unknown. Study findings and constraints: Age, concordance and disease severity did not associate with shared CDR3 numbers. Clonality was generally low (median roughly 0.01), higher in the most severe patients. Unrelated CF individuals shared fewer identical clonotypes than monozygotic CF twins.

The specimen was blood. The gene calls are TRBV23-1 and TRBJ1-3; D ambiguous. TRBV23-1 qualifies as an ORF whose function is uncertain. The sequence was collected from a boy aged 5-17 years with cystic fibrosis. The CDR3 here is CASTSDRRYSGNTIYF. The CDR3, as DNA: TGCGCCAGCACTTCCGATAGGAGATACTCTGGAAACACCATATATTTT.